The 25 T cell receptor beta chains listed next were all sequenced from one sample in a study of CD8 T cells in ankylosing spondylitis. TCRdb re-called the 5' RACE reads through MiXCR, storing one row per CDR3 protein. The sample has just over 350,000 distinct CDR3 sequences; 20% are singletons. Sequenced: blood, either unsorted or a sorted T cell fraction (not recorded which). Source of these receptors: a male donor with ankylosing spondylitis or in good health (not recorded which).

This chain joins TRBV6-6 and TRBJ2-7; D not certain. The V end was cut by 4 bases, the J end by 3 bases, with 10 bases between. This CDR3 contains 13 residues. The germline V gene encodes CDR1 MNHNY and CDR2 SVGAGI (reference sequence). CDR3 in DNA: TGTGCCAGCAGTTTGGCGGAACTCTACGAGCAGTACTTC. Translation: CASSLAELYEQYF.

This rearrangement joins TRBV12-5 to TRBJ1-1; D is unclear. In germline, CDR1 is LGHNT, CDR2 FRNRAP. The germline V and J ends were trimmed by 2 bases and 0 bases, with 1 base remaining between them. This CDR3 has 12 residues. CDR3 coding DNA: TGTGCTAGTGGTTTGATGAACACTGAAGCTTTCTTT. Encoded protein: CASGLMNTEAFF.

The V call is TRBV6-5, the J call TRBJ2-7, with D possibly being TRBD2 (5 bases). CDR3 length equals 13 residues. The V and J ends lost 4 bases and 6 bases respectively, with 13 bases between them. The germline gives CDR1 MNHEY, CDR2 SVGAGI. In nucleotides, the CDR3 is TGTGCCAGCAGTTGGAGGACGTCTTTCGAGCAGTACTTC. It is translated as CASSWRTSFEQYF.

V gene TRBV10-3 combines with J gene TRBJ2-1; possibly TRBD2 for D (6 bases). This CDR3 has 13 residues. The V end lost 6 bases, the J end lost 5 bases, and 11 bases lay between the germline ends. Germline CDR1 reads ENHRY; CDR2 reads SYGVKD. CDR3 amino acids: CAISPDYNNEQFF. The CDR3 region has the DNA TGTGCCATCAGCCCGGACTACAACAATGAGCAGTTCTTC.

The CDR3 loop reads CASSLGEQGWDTDTQYF. CDR3 coding DNA: TGTGCCAGCAGTTTAGGCGAACAGGGCTGGGACACAGATACGCAGTATTTT. V and J are TRBV28 and TRBJ2-3; possibly TRBD1 for D (6 bases). Germline V CDR1 and CDR2: MDHEN, SYDVKM. The CDR3 is 17 residues long. Trimming stripped 2 bases from V and 2 bases from J, with 17 bases between.

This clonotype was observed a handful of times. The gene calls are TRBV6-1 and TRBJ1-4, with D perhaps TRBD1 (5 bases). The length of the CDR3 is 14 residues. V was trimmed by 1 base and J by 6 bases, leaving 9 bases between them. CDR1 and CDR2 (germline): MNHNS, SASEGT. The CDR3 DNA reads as TGTGCCAGCAGTGAAGAGGAGGGGTATGAAAAACTGTTTTTT. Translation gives CASSEEEGYEKLFF.

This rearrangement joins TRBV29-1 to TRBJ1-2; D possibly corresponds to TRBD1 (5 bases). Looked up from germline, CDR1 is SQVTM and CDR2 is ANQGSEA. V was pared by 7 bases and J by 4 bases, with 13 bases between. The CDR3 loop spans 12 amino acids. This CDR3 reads CSAETGTYGYTF. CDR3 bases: TGCAGCGCAGAAACCGGGACCTATGGCTACACCTTC.

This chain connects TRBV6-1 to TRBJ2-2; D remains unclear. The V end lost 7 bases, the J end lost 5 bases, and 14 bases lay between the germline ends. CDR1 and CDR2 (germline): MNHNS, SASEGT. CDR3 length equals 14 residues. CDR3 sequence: CASKGAGATGELFF. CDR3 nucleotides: TGTGCCAGCAAAGGCGCAGGCGCGACCGGGGAGCTGTTTTTT.

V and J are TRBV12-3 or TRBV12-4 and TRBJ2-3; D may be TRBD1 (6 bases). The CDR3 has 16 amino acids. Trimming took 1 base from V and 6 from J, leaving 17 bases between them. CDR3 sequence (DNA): TGTGCCAGCAGTTTAGTAGGGGGTTTTTCTGCGGATACGCAGTATTTT. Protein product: CASSLVGGFSADTQYF.

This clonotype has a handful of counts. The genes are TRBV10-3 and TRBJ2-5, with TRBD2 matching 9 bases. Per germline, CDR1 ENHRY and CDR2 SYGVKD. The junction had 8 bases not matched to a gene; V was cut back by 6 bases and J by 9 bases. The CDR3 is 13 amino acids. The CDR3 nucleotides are TGTGCCATCAGCCTCTCTAGCGGGGAGGCCCAGTACTTC. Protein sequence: CAISLSSGEAQYF.

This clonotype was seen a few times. The CDR3 is CASSRSRTGGWNEQFF. DNA of the CDR3: TGTGCCAGCAGTCGATCACGGACAGGGGGTTGGAATGAGCAGTTCTTC. V is TRBV28 and J is TRBJ2-1, with TRBD1 identical over 10 bases. Unmatched junction bases numbered 11, after V lost 5 bases and J lost 7 bases. The CDR3 is 16 amino acids. The germline V gene has CDR1 MDHEN and CDR2 SYDVKM.

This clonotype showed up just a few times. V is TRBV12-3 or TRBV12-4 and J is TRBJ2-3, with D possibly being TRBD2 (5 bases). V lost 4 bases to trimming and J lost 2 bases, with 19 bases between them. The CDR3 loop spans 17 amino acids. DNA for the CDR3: TGTGCCAGCAGTTCGTGGGAGTCACGGCTCGACACAGATACGCAGTATTTT. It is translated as CASSSWESRLDTDTQYF.

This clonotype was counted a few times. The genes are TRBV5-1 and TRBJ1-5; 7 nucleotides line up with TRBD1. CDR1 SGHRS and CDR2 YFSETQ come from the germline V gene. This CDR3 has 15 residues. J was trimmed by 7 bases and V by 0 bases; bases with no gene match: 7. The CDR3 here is CASSLEGAGGQPQHF. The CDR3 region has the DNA TGCGCCAGCAGCTTGGAAGGGGCAGGGGGGCAGCCCCAGCATTTT.

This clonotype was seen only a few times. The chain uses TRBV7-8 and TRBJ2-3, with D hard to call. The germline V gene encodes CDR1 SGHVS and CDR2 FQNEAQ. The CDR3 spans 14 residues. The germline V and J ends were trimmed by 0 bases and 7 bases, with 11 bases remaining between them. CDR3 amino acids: CASSLALVANTQYF. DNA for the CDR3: TGTGCCAGCAGCTTAGCGCTAGTAGCCAATACGCAGTATTTT.

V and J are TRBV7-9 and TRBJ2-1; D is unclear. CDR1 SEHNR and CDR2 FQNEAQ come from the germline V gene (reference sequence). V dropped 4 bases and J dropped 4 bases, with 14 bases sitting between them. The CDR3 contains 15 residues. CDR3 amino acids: CASSSDIRPYNEQFF. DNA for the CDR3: TGTGCCAGCAGCTCCGACATTCGCCCGTACAATGAGCAGTTCTTC.

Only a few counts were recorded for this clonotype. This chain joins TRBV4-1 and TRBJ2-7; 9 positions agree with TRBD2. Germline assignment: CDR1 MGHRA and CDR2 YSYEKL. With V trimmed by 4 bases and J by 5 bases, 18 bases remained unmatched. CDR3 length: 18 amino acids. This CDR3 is CASSRSSRAPRGGHEQYF. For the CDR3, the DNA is TGCGCCAGCAGCCGATCCTCCCGCGCGCCGCGGGGGGGACACGAGCAGTACTTC.

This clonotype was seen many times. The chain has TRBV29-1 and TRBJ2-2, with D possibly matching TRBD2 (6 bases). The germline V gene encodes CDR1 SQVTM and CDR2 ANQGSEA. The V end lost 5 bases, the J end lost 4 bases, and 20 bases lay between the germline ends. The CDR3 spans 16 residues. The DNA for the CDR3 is TGCAGCGTTCTATCCGGCGGAGGGCGCATCACCGGGGAGCTGTTTTTT. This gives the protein CSVLSGGGRITGELFF.

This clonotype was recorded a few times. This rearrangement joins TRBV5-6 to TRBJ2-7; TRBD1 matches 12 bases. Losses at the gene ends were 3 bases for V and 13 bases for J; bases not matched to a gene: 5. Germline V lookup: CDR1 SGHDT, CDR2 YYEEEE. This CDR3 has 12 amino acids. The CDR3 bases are TGTGCCAGCAGCTGGGGGACAGGGGGCGAATACTTC. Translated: CASSWGTGGEYF. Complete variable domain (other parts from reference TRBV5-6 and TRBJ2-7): DAGVTQSPTHLIKTRGQQVTLRCSPKSGHDTVSWYQQALGQGPQFIFQYYEEEERQRGNFPDRFSGHQFPNYSSELNVNALLLGDSALYLCASSWGTGGEYFGPGTRLTVT.

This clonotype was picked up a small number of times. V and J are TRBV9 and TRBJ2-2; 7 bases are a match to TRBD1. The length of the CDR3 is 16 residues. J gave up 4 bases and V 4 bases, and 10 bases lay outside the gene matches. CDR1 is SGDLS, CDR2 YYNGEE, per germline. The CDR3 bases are TGTGCCAGCAGCTCAGGGGGAACTCCTAGCACCGGGGAGCTGTTTTTT. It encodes CASSSGGTPSTGELFF. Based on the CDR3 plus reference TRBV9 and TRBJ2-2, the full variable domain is DSGVTQTPKHLITATGQRVTLRCSPRSGDLSVYWYQQSLDQGLQFLIQYYNGEERAKGNILERFSAQQFPDLHSELNLSSLELGDSALYFCASSSGGTPSTGELFFGEGSRLTVL.

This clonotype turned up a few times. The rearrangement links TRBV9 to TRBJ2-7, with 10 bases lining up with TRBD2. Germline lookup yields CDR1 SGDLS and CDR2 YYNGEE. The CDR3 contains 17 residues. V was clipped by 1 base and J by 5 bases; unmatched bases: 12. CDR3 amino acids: CASSVMGVAGGEDEQYF. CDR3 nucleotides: TGTGCCAGCAGCGTAATGGGGGTAGCGGGGGGTGAGGACGAGCAGTACTTC. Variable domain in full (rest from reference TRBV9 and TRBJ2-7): DSGVTQTPKHLITATGQRVTLRCSPRSGDLSVYWYQQSLDQGLQFLIQYYNGEERAKGNILERFSAQQFPDLHSELNLSSLELGDSALYFCASSVMGVAGGEDEQYFGPGTRLTVT.

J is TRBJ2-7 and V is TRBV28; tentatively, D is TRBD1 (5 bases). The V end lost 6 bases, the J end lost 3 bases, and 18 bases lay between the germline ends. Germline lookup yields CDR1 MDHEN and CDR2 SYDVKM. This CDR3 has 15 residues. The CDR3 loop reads CASSQNWGDSYEQYF. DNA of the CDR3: TGTGCCAGCAGCCAAAATTGGGGTGACAGCTACGAGCAGTACTTC.

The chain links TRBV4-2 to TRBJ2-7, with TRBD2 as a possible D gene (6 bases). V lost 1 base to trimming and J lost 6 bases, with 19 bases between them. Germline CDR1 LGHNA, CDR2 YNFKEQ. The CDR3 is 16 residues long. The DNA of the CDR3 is TGTGCCAGCAGCCAAGCCCCCCTGGGGGGAGGTTCCGAGCAGTACTTC. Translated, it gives CASSQAPLGGGSEQYF.

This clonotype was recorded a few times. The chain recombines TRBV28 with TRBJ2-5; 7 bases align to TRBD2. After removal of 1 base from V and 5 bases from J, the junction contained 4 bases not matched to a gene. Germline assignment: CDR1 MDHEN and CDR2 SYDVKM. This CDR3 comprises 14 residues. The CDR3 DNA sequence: TGTGCCAGCAGTTTATTCGGGGGAGGGGAGACCCAGTACTTC. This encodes CASSLFGGGETQYF.

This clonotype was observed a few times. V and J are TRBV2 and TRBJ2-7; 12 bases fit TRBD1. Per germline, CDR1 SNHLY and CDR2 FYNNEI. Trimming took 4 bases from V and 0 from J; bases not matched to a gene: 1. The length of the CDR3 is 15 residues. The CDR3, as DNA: TGTGCCAGCAGTGGGGACAGGGGGCCCTCCTACGAGCAGTACTTC. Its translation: CASSGDRGPSYEQYF.

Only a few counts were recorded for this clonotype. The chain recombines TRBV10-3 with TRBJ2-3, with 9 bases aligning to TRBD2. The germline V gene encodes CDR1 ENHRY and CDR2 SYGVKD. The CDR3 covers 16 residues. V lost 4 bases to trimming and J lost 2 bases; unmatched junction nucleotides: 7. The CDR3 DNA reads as TGTGCCATCAGTGTTGGCGGGGGGGTGTTCACAGATACGCAGTATTTT. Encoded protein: CAISVGGGVFTDTQYF.